The 32 T cell receptor beta chains below all came from one sample that was sequenced in a study of T cells after yellow fever vaccination. TCRdb re-called the 5' RACE reads with MiXCR, one entry per CDR3 protein. The sample shows some 350,000 distinct CDR3 sequences, roughly 4.3% of them seen only once. Sample: PBMCs, taken 5 days after the yellow fever booster vaccination. Source of these receptors: a man younger than 35 who received the YFV17D yellow fever vaccine.

This clonotype appeared many times. V gene TRBV7-8 combines with J gene TRBJ2-7, with D perhaps matching TRBD2 (5 bases). This CDR3 region has 13 residues. From germline, CDR1 is SGHVS and CDR2 FQNEAQ. Trimming removed 1 base from V and 5 bases from J, with 9 bases in between. The CDR3 loop reads CASSLVSADEQYF. CDR3 nucleotide sequence: TGTGCCAGCAGCTTAGTTTCAGCGGACGAGCAGTACTTC.

The sample holds many counts of this clonotype. The chain carries TRBV5-1 and TRBJ2-5, with no clear D. The CDR3 extends over 12 amino acids. Trimming shortened V by 7 bases and J by 3 bases, and 10 bases separated the two germline ends. The germline gives CDR1 SGHRS, CDR2 YFSETQ. The CDR3 DNA follows: TGCGCCAGCCCCTATATTGAAGAGACCCAGTACTTC. Protein: CASPYIEETQYF.

The table lists this clonotype with a few counts. The genes are TRBV6-6 and TRBJ2-7, with TRBD1 identical over 7 bases. Germline lookup yields CDR1 MNHNY and CDR2 SVGAGI (reference sequence). There are 16 residues in the CDR3. The ends lost 2 bases at V and 3 bases at J; junction bases unmatched: 10. Here the CDR3 DNA reads TGTGCCAGCAGTTACCCCCCCGGGACAGAGCACTACGAGCAGTACTTC. It specifies CASSYPPGTEHYEQYF.

This clonotype was picked up a small number of times. V is TRBV28 and J is TRBJ2-3, with TRBD1 identical over 9 bases. V shed 7 bases and J 2 bases; nucleotides not matched to a gene: 7. In germline, CDR1 is MDHEN, CDR2 SYDVKM. This CDR3 contains 15 residues. CDR3 DNA sequence: TGTGCCAGCAACCAAGGACAGGGGCCCACAGATACGCAGTATTTT. It specifies CASNQGQGPTDTQYF.

This clonotype came up a few times. The gene calls are TRBV4-2 and TRBJ2-3; D gene ambiguous. The germline V gene encodes CDR1 LGHNA and CDR2 YNFKEQ. V was shortened by 3 bases and J by 9 bases, with 22 bases between the two germline ends. This CDR3 is 16 amino acids long. The CDR3: CASSHPSPPLLRTQYF. DNA of the CDR3: TGTGCCAGCAGCCACCCCTCCCCCCCTCTACTGAGGACGCAGTATTTT.

This clonotype was recorded at least ten times. This rearrangement joins TRBV4-1 to TRBJ1-1; D is unresolved. The V and J ends lost 8 bases and 4 bases respectively, with 14 bases between them. The length of the CDR3 is 13 residues. Germline-derived CDR1 and CDR2 are MGHRA and YSYEKL. CDR3 loop: CASGFSPSTEAFF. The CDR3 DNA reads as TGCGCCAGCGGATTCTCCCCTAGCACTGAAGCTTTCTTT.

This clonotype was detected a few times. CDR3 residues: CASSSAGRPSPLHF. The CDR3 nucleotides read TGTGCCAGCAGCTCCGCAGGGCGACCTTCACCCCTCCACTTT. This chain joins TRBV7-2 and TRBJ1-6; D may be TRBD1 (5 bases). This CDR3 contains 14 residues. Germline V lookup: CDR1 SGHTA, CDR2 FQGNSA. V gave up 4 bases and J gave up 9 bases, with 13 bases separating them.

The sample holds many counts of this clonotype. CDR3 sequence: CASSFTGDQPQHF. The CDR3 nucleotides are TGCGCCAGCAGCTTTACAGGGGATCAGCCCCAGCATTTT. V is TRBV5-1 and J is TRBJ1-5; 7 bases fit TRBD1. The germline V gene has CDR1 SGHRS and CDR2 YFSETQ. The V and J ends lost 2 bases and 5 bases, in that order; junction bases with no gene match: 1. The CDR3 runs to 13 residues.

This clonotype was picked up a small number of times. This sequence joins TRBV7-2 and TRBJ1-5, with D uncertain. This CDR3 spans 16 amino acids. CDR1 SGHTA and CDR2 FQGNSA come from the germline V gene. The germline V and J ends were trimmed by 1 base and 6 bases, with 16 bases remaining between them. CDR3 nucleotides: TGTGCCAGCAGCTTAGACTCTTGGGCTGGGGTTCAGCCCCAGCATTTT. Translated, it gives CASSLDSWAGVQPQHF.

This clonotype has ten or more counts. The chain employs TRBV12-3 or TRBV12-4 and TRBJ2-1; tentatively, D is TRBD2 (7 bases). The CDR3 sequence is 15 residues long. Trimming stripped 1 base from V and 4 bases from J, with 11 bases between. In nucleotides, the CDR3 is TGTGCCAGCAGTTTAGGCGGGGGCCGGTACAATGAGCAGTTCTTC. Its translation is CASSLGGGRYNEQFF.

This clonotype was found many times. This chain joins TRBV29-1 and TRBJ2-2; 10 nucleotides line up with TRBD2. The junction had 4 bases not matched to a gene; V was cut back by 7 bases and J by 5 bases. This CDR3 comprises 13 residues. Germline CDR1 reads SQVTM; CDR2 reads ANQGSEA. CDR3 sequence (DNA): TGCAGCGGGGAAGCGGGGGGGACCGGGGAGCTGTTTTTT. Its protein is CSGEAGGTGELFF.

This clonotype was observed at least ten times. The chain employs TRBV7-9 and TRBJ1-2; D perhaps matches TRBD1 (5 bases). V shed 5 bases and J shed 0 bases, with 22 bases lying between them. This CDR3 comprises 18 residues. Looked up from germline, CDR1 is SEHNR and CDR2 is FQNEAQ (reference sequence). CDR3 in amino acids: CASSRGSGAWGANYGYTF. CDR3 DNA: TGTGCCAGCAGCAGGGGATCTGGAGCCTGGGGCGCTAACTATGGCTACACCTTC.

This clonotype was recorded a few times. The chain has TRBV5-1 and TRBJ1-6, with TRBD1 matching over 7 bases. The CDR3 sequence is 13 residues long. V trimming: 2 bases; J trimming: 10 bases; junction bases outside the gene matches: 3. CDR1 SGHRS and CDR2 YFSETQ come from the germline V gene. The CDR3 is CASSFDRESPLHF. The CDR3 DNA is TGCGCCAGCAGCTTCGACAGGGAGTCACCCCTCCACTTT.

There are a few counts of this clonotype. This chain links TRBV4-3 with TRBJ1-5; TRBD1 is a possible D gene (6 bases). The CDR3 contains 16 residues. The V end lost 1 base, the J end lost 3 bases, and 13 bases lay between the germline ends. CDR1 is LGHNA, CDR2 YSLEER, per germline. The DNA of the CDR3 is TGCGCCAGCAGCCAAGGCTACAGGGACCTCAATCAGCCCCAGCATTTT. Encoded protein: CASSQGYRDLNQPQHF.

Only a few counts were recorded for this clonotype. The junction differs from germline at one of its ends, possibly a read error. The V and J genes are TRBV29-1 and TRBJ1-2; D not resolved. The CDR3 loop spans 12 amino acids. Germline CDR1 SQVTM, CDR2 ANQGSEA. As DNA, the CDR3 is TGCAGCGTTGATCGGGAAAACTATGGCTGCACCTTC. Protein sequence: CSVDRENYGCTF.

This chain connects TRBV12-3 or TRBV12-4 to TRBJ2-5; D unresolved. Between the trimmed V and J ends, which lost 8 bases and 7 bases, there was a span of 14 bases. The CDR3 is made up of 12 amino acids. CDR3 amino acids: CASASEDGTQYF. Here the CDR3 DNA reads TGTGCCAGCGCCTCTGAGGATGGGACCCAGTACTTC.

This clonotype was counted many times. J is TRBJ2-2 and V is TRBV9; 10 nucleotides match TRBD1. V gave up 4 bases and J gave up 8 bases; unmatched junction bases: 11. Germline CDR1 is SGDLS and CDR2 is YYNGEE. This CDR3 is built from 16 residues. The CDR3 DNA sequence: TGTGCCAGCAGCCAAGACCCGGGACAGGGGATTGGGGAGCTGTTTTTT. This translates into CASSQDPGQGIGELFF.

The table lists this clonotype with a few counts. The V gene is TRBV12-3 or TRBV12-4, the J gene TRBJ1-1; D is possibly TRBD1 (6 bases). The CDR3 totals 12 residues. Trimming pared 7 bases from V and 11 bases from J, leaving 17 bases between. The chain's CDR3 is CASTPGGPGAFF. As DNA, the CDR3 is TGTGCCAGCACCCCTGGGGGCCCCGGCGCTTTCTTT.

This clonotype was seen ten or more times. The V and J genes are TRBV21-1 and TRBJ2-7; TRBD2, the D gene given by the table, was not confirmed from the DNA. TRBV21-1 is termed a pseudogene. The CDR3 runs 15 residues. This CDR3 is CASSTRRTAAYEQYF. For the CDR3, the DNA is TGTGCCAGCAGCACCCGCCGGACAGCTGCCTACGAGCAGTACTTC.

Concerning this clonotype itself: The junction and the germline gene differ at one end; a read error may be behind it. CDR3 nucleotides: TGTGCCAGCAGTGACGGGGACACCGGGGAGCTGTCTTTT. Its protein product is CASSDGDTGELSF. This chain connects TRBV6-4 to TRBJ2-2; weak D call: TRBD1 (6 bases). The CDR3 runs to 13 residues. The germline gives CDR1 MRHNA, CDR2 SNTAGT.

At least ten counts were recorded for this clonotype. The genes are TRBV5-5 and TRBJ1-1; D is uncertain. This CDR3 is built from 14 residues. Germline V CDR1 and CDR2: SGHKS, YYEKEE (reference sequence). The V gene lost 4 bases and the J gene lost 5 bases, with 15 bases spanning the gap. The chain's CDR3 is CASSPRTGRTEAFF. CDR3 in DNA: TGTGCCAGCAGCCCGAGAACGGGTCGAACTGAAGCTTTCTTT.

This clonotype has at least ten counts. This rearrangement joins TRBV7-2 to TRBJ2-5, with 7 bases matching TRBD2. J was trimmed by 3 bases and V by 1 base; bases with no gene match: 5. Germline assignment: CDR1 SGHTA and CDR2 FQGNSA. CDR3 length: 15 amino acids. The CDR3 region is CASSLGGGGEETQYF. Here the CDR3 DNA reads TGTGCCAGCAGCTTAGGGGGGGGAGGTGAAGAGACCCAGTACTTC.

This clonotype was counted ten times or more. CDR3 in amino acids: CASSLGSPTGAGETQYF. The CDR3 nucleotides read TGCGCCAGCAGCTTGGGGTCCCCAACGGGGGCTGGGGAGACCCAGTACTTC. The V gene is TRBV5-1, the J gene TRBJ2-5; the D gene could be TRBD1 or TRBD2 (6 bases each). The CDR3 has 17 residues. V lost 0 bases to trimming and J lost 5 bases, with 20 bases between them. CDR1 is SGHRS, CDR2 YFSETQ, per germline.

This clonotype was seen at least ten times. The V call is TRBV5-1, the J call TRBJ2-1, with TRBD1 as a possible D gene (6 bases). Looked up from germline, CDR1 is SGHRS and CDR2 is YFSETQ. The V gene lost 0 bases and the J gene lost 7 bases, with 14 bases spanning the gap. CDR3 length: 15 residues. The CDR3 region is CASSLEPQGRNEQFF. The CDR3 DNA reads as TGCGCCAGCAGCTTGGAACCCCAGGGGCGGAATGAGCAGTTCTTC.

The sample holds a few counts of this clonotype. The chain carries TRBV12-3 or TRBV12-4 and TRBJ2-1, with 8 nucleotides matching TRBD1. CDR3 length: 13 amino acids. After removal of 6 bases from V and 5 bases from J, the junction contained 3 bases not matched to a gene. The DNA for the CDR3 is TGTGCCAGCAGGACGACAGGGGACAATGAGCAGTTCTTC. It encodes CASRTTGDNEQFF.

This clonotype showed up just a few times. The V and J genes are TRBV3-1 and TRBJ1-2, with D maybe TRBD1 (6 bases). With 4 bases removed from V and 4 bases from J, the gap between germline ends came to 16 bases. This CDR3 contains 15 residues. The germline gives CDR1 LGHDT, CDR2 YNNKEL (reference sequence). CDR3 nucleotide sequence: TGTGCCAGCAGCCCCCGGGGGGCAGAGCTCTATGGCTACACCTTC. Translation gives CASSPRGAELYGYTF.

About this clonotype itself: A read error may explain this, as a much larger clone is one base away. The chain combines TRBV6-5 with TRBJ2-5; tentative D call: TRBD1 (5 bases). V lost 5 bases and J 5 bases, leaving 15 bases between the germline ends. Germline-derived CDR1 and CDR2 are MNHEY and SVGAGI. This CDR3 is built from 14 residues. The CDR3: CASSNDRTHETQYF. The DNA for the CDR3 is TGTGCCAGCAGTAACGACAGAACCCACGAGACCCAGTACTTC.

This clonotype has ten or more counts. The chain employs TRBV4-2 and TRBJ2-2, with D unresolved. The CDR3 runs 13 residues. CDR1 LGHNA and CDR2 YNFKEQ come from the germline V gene. The V and J ends lost 1 base and 6 bases respectively, with 6 bases between them. CDR3 residues: CASSQVGSGELFF. For the CDR3, the DNA is TGTGCCAGCAGCCAAGTAGGGTCCGGGGAGCTGTTTTTT.

This clonotype has at least ten counts. The chain couples TRBV6-5 to TRBJ2-7, with D unclear. V was pared by 5 bases and J by 0 bases, with 8 bases between. This CDR3 comprises 13 residues. Germline-derived CDR1 and CDR2 are MNHEY and SVGAGI. The CDR3 DNA is TGTGCCAGCAGTCACAGCACCTCCTACGAGCAGTACTTC. It is translated as CASSHSTSYEQYF.

This clonotype appeared a few times. The gene calls are TRBV7-2 and TRBJ2-3; 12 bases map to TRBD2. Germline CDR1 reads SGHTA; CDR2 reads FQGNSA. The CDR3 extends over 16 amino acids. V shed 4 bases and J 1 base; nucleotides not matched to a gene: 3. DNA for the CDR3: TGTGCCAGCAGCTATACTAGCGGGGGGCGCACAGATACGCAGTATTTT. It yields the protein CASSYTSGGRTDTQYF.

This chain connects TRBV14 to TRBJ2-5; a weak D match, TRBD1 (5 bases). V was trimmed by 2 bases and J by 2 bases, leaving 24 bases between them. The CDR3 runs 19 residues. Germline-derived CDR1 and CDR2 are SGHDN and FVKESK. In DNA, the CDR3 is TGTGCCAGCAGCCAACCTTATAACCCCAGGGCCCCGTGGCAAGAGACCCAGTACTTC. Protein product: CASSQPYNPRAPWQETQYF.

This clonotype has at least ten counts. The chain carries TRBV3-1 and TRBJ1-5; 8 bases align to TRBD1. The CDR3 length is 13 residues. V lost 6 bases and J lost 6; bases outside the gene matches: 4. Germline-derived CDR1 and CDR2 are LGHDT and YNNKEL (reference sequence). In DNA, the CDR3 is TGTGCCAGCAGTCCTACAGGGGGTCAGCCCCAGCATTTT. Its translation: CASSPTGGQPQHF.